Below, one TCR beta chain is given with its context. Per the original methods: Nucleated cell counts were estimated from reference gene primer amplification. The assay was immunoSEQ multiplex PCR, and TCRdb's table has in-frame clones only and misses some. V, J and clone size are those of that table, while D and trimming were read from the DNA. The sample lists roughly 220,000 clones, around 80% occurring once. The data stem from a study of blood T cell repertoires in COVID-19. Study summary: Material from acute and convalescent COVID-19 was sourced from the United States, Italy and Spain. Sample material is recorded as cDNA or gDNA derived from T cells, B-cell-depleted T cells, or PBMCs.

The clonotype comes from a man aged 25 to 45 with active or convalescent COVID-19. The sequenced material came from peripheral blood.

The CDR3 nucleotides are TGTGCCAGCAGCCACCCTCTTATCCGTGCCGGGGAAGCTTTCTTT. Translation: CASSHPLIRAGEAFF. This chain uses TRBV3-1 (or the pseudogene TRBV3-2) with TRBJ1-1; D remains ambiguous. In germline, CDR1 is LGHDT, CDR2 YNNKEL (reference sequence). The CDR3 runs to 15 residues. V dropped 3 bases and J dropped 8 bases, with 19 bases sitting between them.